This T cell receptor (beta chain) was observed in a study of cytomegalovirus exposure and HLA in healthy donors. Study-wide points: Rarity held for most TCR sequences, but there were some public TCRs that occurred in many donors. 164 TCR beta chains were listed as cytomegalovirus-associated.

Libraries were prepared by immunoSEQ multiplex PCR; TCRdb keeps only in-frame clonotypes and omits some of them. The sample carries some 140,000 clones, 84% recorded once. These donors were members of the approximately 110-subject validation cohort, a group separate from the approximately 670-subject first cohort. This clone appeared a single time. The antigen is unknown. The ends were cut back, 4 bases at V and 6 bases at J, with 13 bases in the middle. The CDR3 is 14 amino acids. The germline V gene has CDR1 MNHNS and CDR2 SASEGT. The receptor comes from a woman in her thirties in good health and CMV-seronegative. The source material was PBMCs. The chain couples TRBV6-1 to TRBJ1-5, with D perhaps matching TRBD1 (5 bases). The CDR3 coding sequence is TGTGCCAGCAGTGGGTGGGGGGTTGGTCAGCCCCAGCATTTT. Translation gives CASSGWGVGQPQHF.